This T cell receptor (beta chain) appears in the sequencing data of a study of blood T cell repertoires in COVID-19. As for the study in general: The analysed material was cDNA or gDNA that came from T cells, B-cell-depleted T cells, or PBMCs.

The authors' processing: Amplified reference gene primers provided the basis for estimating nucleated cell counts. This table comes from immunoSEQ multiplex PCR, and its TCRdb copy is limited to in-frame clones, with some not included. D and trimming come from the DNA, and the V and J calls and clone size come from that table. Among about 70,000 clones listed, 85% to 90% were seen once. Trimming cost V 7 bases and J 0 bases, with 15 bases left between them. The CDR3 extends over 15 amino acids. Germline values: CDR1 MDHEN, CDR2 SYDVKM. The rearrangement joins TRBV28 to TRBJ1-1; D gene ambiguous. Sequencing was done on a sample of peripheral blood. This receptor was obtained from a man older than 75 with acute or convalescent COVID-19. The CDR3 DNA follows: TGTGCCAGCATTAGGAGGCCAGCACTGAACACTGAAGCTTTCTTT. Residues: CASIRRPALNTEAFF.